This T cell receptor (beta chain) was recovered during a study of stem cell transplantation in POMP-related autoinflammatory disease. Germline CDR1 MNHNY, CDR2 SVGAGI (reference sequence). The CDR3 sequence is 13 residues long. Unmatched junction bases numbered 3, after V lost 6 bases and J lost 3 bases. Sequenced by immunoSEQ multiplex PCR; TCRdb stores in-frame clones only, minus some. Of more than 25,000 clones in the sample, 70% to 90% were seen once. This TCR came from a human donor with POMP-related autoinflammation and immune dysregulation (PRAID). The rearrangement links TRBV6-6 to TRBJ2-7; 9 bases map to TRBD1. The sequenced sample was CD4+ T cells from PBMCs, obtained before stem cell transplantation. CDR3 nucleotide sequence: TGTGCCAGCAGGGACAGGGGCCTCTACGAGCAGTACTTC. Protein sequence: CASRDRGLYEQYF.